The 25 T cell receptor beta chains presented below share a single source sample, sequenced in a study of STAT5B mutations in CD4+ large granular lymphocyte leukemia. Produced via immunoSEQ multiplex PCR; TCRdb's table is partial and in-frame only. The sample contains 20,000 to 25,000 clones, 82% of which appear only once. Sequenced material: CD4+ T cells from blood buffy coats. The receptor set was obtained from a human donor in good health.

The rearrangement joins TRBV28 to TRBJ1-2, with D possibly being TRBD1 (5 bases). This CDR3 spans 14 amino acids. With 6 bases removed from V and 4 bases from J, the gap between germline ends came to 15 bases. Germline lookup yields CDR1 MDHEN and CDR2 SYDVKM. CDR3 loop: CASSTLVGVYGYTF. The CDR3 region has the DNA TGTGCCAGCAGCACTCTAGTGGGGGTCTATGGCTACACCTTC.

This chain joins TRBV4-2 and TRBJ2-2; the D gene is possibly TRBD2 (7 bases). Per germline, CDR1 LGHNA and CDR2 YNFKEQ. The CDR3 extends over 14 amino acids. Between the trimmed V and J ends, which lost 4 bases and 3 bases, there was a span of 9 bases. CDR3 sequence: CASSRGGDTGELFF. CDR3 DNA sequence: TGTGCCAGCAGCCGGGGGGGCGACACCGGGGAGCTGTTTTTT.

This chain uses TRBV7-9 with TRBJ2-3; D uncertain. The CDR3 contains 12 residues. V dropped 5 bases and J dropped 4 bases, with 7 bases sitting between them. The germline V gene has CDR1 SEHNR and CDR2 FQNEAQ (reference sequence). The CDR3 nucleotides read TGTGCCAGCAGCGTCCTTGCAGATACGCAGTATTTT. Translating gives CASSVLADTQYF.

The V gene is TRBV18, the J gene TRBJ1-1; 7 bases map to TRBD1. This CDR3 is built from 13 residues. Germline values: CDR1 KGHSH, CDR2 LQKENI. With 4 bases clipped from V and 3 bases from J, the junction kept 2 bases outside the gene matches. The CDR3 here is CASSQGTDTEAFF. CDR3 nucleotides: TGTGCCAGCTCACAAGGGACAGACACTGAAGCTTTCTTT.

The chain is built from TRBV5-5 and TRBJ2-7; D is unresolved. CDR3 length: 12 amino acids. Trimming stripped 1 base from V and 4 bases from J, with 6 bases between. Germline values: CDR1 SGHKS, CDR2 YYEKEE (reference sequence). The CDR3 bases are TGTGCCAGCAGCTTGCTCGATTACGAGCAGTACTTC. It specifies CASSLLDYEQYF.

This clone was seen only once. The rearrangement links TRBV5-1 to TRBJ2-1; tentatively, D is TRBD2 (5 bases). Germline CDR1 SGHRS, CDR2 YFSETQ. This CDR3 has 15 amino acids. Trimming left V 2 bases short and J 9 bases short, with 18 bases between. In DNA, the CDR3 is TGCGCCAGCAGCTTCTCTGAGGGATGGATTGTTGAGCAGTTCTTC. Translation: CASSFSEGWIVEQFF.

This chain links TRBV5-4 with TRBJ2-7, with D possibly being TRBD2 (6 bases). There are 14 residues in the CDR3. In germline, CDR1 is SGHNT, CDR2 YYREEE (reference sequence). The V gene lost 4 bases and the J gene lost 2 bases, with 13 bases spanning the gap. DNA for the CDR3: TGTGCCAGCAGCGGAGCGGGCCCTACCTACGAGCAGTACTTC. This gives the protein CASSGAGPTYEQYF.

The chain joins TRBV2 to TRBJ2-7; 8 nucleotides agree with TRBD1. With 5 bases clipped from V and 0 bases from J, the junction kept 3 bases outside the gene matches. This CDR3 is 14 amino acids long. Germline V lookup: CDR1 SNHLY, CDR2 FYNNEI. CDR3 protein: CASSRQGPSYEQYF. As DNA, the CDR3 is TGTGCCAGCAGTCGACAGGGGCCCTCCTACGAGCAGTACTTC.

The rearrangement joins TRBV23-1 to TRBJ2-7; 7 positions agree with TRBD1. TRBV23-1 is an ORF; its function is uncertain. Trimming took 2 bases from V and 5 from J; bases not matched to a gene: 9. This CDR3 comprises 15 residues. In nucleotides, the CDR3 is TGCGCCAGCAGTCAAAATACAGGGGCTTGCCACGAGCAGTACTTC. Translating it yields CASSQNTGACHEQYF.

J is TRBJ2-7 and V is TRBV10-3; tentatively, D is TRBD1 (5 bases). V lost 2 bases and J lost 6, with 5 bases in between. This CDR3 spans 11 amino acids. The germline gives CDR1 ENHRY, CDR2 SYGVKD. This CDR3 reads CAISERGEQYF. In nucleotides, the CDR3 is TGTGCCATCAGTGAGAGGGGCGAGCAGTACTTC.

The chain uses TRBV2 and TRBJ1-5; the match to TRBD1 covers 8 bases. The junction had 3 bases not matched to a gene; V was cut back by 6 bases and J by 5 bases. There are 13 residues in the CDR3. Germline V lookup: CDR1 SNHLY, CDR2 FYNNEI. The CDR3, as DNA: TGTGCCAGCAGGCAGGGGGCAGATCAGCCCCAGCATTTT. Protein: CASRQGADQPQHF.

This chain links TRBV7-2 with TRBJ2-1, with 11 bases fitting TRBD1. The CDR3 has 15 amino acids. V lost 4 bases and J lost 8; bases outside the gene matches: 7. Germline CDR1 and CDR2: SGHTA and FQGNSA. CDR3 sequence (DNA): TGTGCCAGCAGCTCCCAAGGACAGGGGGCACATGAGCAGTTCTTC. It translates to CASSSQGQGAHEQFF.

The chain recombines TRBV28 with TRBJ2-1; tentative D call: TRBD1 (5 bases). Looked up from germline, CDR1 is MDHEN and CDR2 is SYDVKM. The CDR3 is made up of 13 amino acids. Between the trimmed V and J ends, which lost 3 bases and 6 bases, there was a span of 9 bases. The CDR3 DNA reads TGTGCCAGCAGTTTGACAGCTGGCAATGAGCAGTTCTTC. Its protein product is CASSLTAGNEQFF.

The gene calls are TRBV18 and TRBJ2-6, with TRBD1 matching over 9 bases. J lost 2 bases, V lost 0 bases, and 2 bases had no gene match. This CDR3 comprises 17 residues. Germline-derived CDR1 and CDR2 are KGHSH and LQKENI. CDR3 sequence reads: CASSPPGQGTGANVLTF. As DNA, the CDR3 is TGTGCCAGCTCACCACCGGGACAGGGAACTGGGGCCAACGTCCTGACTTTC. Drawing the rest from reference TRBV18 and TRBJ2-6, the complete variable domain is NAGVMQNPRHLVRRRGQEARLRCSPMKGHSHVYWYRQLPEEGLKFMVYLQKENIIDESGMPKERFSAEFPKEGPSILRIQQVVRGDSAAYFCASSPPGQGTGANVLTFGAGSRLTVL.

The chain uses TRBV5-1 and TRBJ2-6; D is uncertain. The V end was cut by 1 base, the J end by 4 bases, with 6 bases between. The CDR3 extends over 14 amino acids. Germline loops: CDR1 SGHRS, CDR2 YFSETQ. CDR3 sequence reads: CASSLSTGANVLTF. CDR3 nucleotides: TGCGCCAGCAGCTTGTCTACGGGGGCCAACGTCCTGACTTTC.

This clone showed up just a few times. This CDR3 is missing its conserved last phenylalanine or tryptophan, likely due to a read error. The limits of the CDR3 on the DNA are not certain, so only TCRdb's listed CDR3 is given. The V and J genes are TRBV27 and TRBJ2-7; the table gives TRBD2 as D, unverified against the DNA. Both ends counted, the CDR3 spans 8 residues. In germline, CDR1 is MNHEY, CDR2 SMNVEV (reference sequence). The chain's CDR3 is CASRPPRG.

The chain carries TRBV29-1 and TRBJ2-7; 7 nucleotides agree with TRBD2. V shed 5 bases, J shed 9 bases, and the junction held 10 bases outside the gene matches. The V gene's germline CDR1 is SQVTM and CDR2 ANQGSEA. CDR3 size: 12 residues. The CDR3 DNA sequence: TGCAGCGTTATGACTAGCACCCGCGCGCAGTACTTC. This codes for CSVMTSTRAQYF.

The chain carries TRBV28 and TRBJ1-6; the match to TRBD1 covers 9 bases. V lost 6 bases and J lost 3; bases outside the gene matches: 6. The germline V gene encodes CDR1 MDHEN and CDR2 SYDVKM. This CDR3 has 16 amino acids. The CDR3 DNA follows: TGTGCCAGCAGGTCACAGGGGGCCCTCTATAATTCACCCCTCCACTTT. Translated: CASRSQGALYNSPLHF.

V gene TRBV5-4 combines with J gene TRBJ2-1, with TRBD1 matching 7 bases. Trimming took 0 bases from V and 5 from J; bases not matched to a gene: 5. The CDR3 spans 15 residues. Germline CDR1 reads SGHNT; CDR2 reads YYREEE (reference sequence). CDR3: CASSLATGTHNEQFF. The CDR3 region has the DNA TGTGCCAGCAGCTTGGCGACAGGGACCCACAATGAGCAGTTCTTC.

This clone was recorded only once. CDR3 in amino acids: CASSPSGAPYEQYF. Here the CDR3 DNA reads TGTGCCAGCTCACCCTCGGGGGCTCCCTACGAGCAGTACTTC. The chain recombines TRBV18 with TRBJ2-7; D could derive from TRBD1 or TRBD2 (6 bases each). The germline V and J ends were trimmed by 3 bases and 2 bases, with 11 bases remaining between them. The germline V gene encodes CDR1 KGHSH and CDR2 LQKENI. This CDR3 spans 14 amino acids.

This clone has only a few counts. The V and J genes are TRBV2 and TRBJ1-4; maybe TRBD1 (5 bases). Germline assignment: CDR1 SNHLY and CDR2 FYNNEI. The CDR3 has 17 amino acids. Trimming shortened V by 4 bases and J by 2 bases, and 17 bases separated the two germline ends. CDR3 nucleotides: TGTGCCAGCAGTGGAGACGGGGGGACCCTCACTAATGAAAAACTGTTTTTT. Its protein product is CASSGDGGTLTNEKLFF. Based on the CDR3 plus reference TRBV2 and TRBJ1-4, the full variable domain is EPEVTQTPSHQVTQMGQEVILRCVPISNHLYFYWYRQILGQKVEFLVSFYNNEISEKSEIFDDQFSVERPDGSNFTLKIRSTKLEDSAMYFCASSGDGGTLTNEKLFFGSGTQLSVL.

V and J are TRBV5-1 and TRBJ2-3; D perhaps matches TRBD2 (6 bases). The CDR3 length is 14 residues. In germline, CDR1 is SGHRS, CDR2 YFSETQ. V was cut by 3 bases and J by 3 bases, with 11 bases left in between. CDR3 sequence reads: CASSSGGPTDTQYF. The CDR3 bases are TGCGCCAGCAGCTCCGGGGGTCCGACAGATACGCAGTATTTT.

This clone was counted only a few times. The chain links TRBV9 to TRBJ1-2, with D possibly being TRBD1 (5 bases). Per germline, CDR1 SGDLS and CDR2 YYNGEE. CDR3 size: 13 residues. The V gene lost 4 bases and the J gene lost 7 bases, with 14 bases spanning the gap. CDR3 sequence (DNA): TGTGCCAGCAGCCGCGTCCAGGGTCCTGGCTACACCTTC. As protein: CASSRVQGPGYTF.

This chain joins TRBV7-9 and TRBJ2-3; 11 nucleotides agree with TRBD2. Germline CDR1 reads SEHNR; CDR2 reads FQNEAQ (reference sequence). Trimming cost V 5 bases and J 4 bases; bases outside gene matches: 5. The CDR3 contains 15 residues. In DNA form, the CDR3 reads TGTGCCAGCAGCCAACTAGCGGGAGTAGCAGATACGCAGTATTTT. Its protein product is CASSQLAGVADTQYF.

The chain couples TRBV27 to TRBJ2-2; D may be TRBD1 (5 bases). The CDR3 sequence is 15 residues long. Germline CDR1 and CDR2: MNHEY and SMNVEV (reference sequence). V lost 5 bases, J lost 1 base, and 11 bases lay in between. DNA of the CDR3: TGTGCCAGCAGTCCAACCACAGGGAACACCGGGGAGCTGTTTTTT. Its protein product is CASSPTTGNTGELFF.